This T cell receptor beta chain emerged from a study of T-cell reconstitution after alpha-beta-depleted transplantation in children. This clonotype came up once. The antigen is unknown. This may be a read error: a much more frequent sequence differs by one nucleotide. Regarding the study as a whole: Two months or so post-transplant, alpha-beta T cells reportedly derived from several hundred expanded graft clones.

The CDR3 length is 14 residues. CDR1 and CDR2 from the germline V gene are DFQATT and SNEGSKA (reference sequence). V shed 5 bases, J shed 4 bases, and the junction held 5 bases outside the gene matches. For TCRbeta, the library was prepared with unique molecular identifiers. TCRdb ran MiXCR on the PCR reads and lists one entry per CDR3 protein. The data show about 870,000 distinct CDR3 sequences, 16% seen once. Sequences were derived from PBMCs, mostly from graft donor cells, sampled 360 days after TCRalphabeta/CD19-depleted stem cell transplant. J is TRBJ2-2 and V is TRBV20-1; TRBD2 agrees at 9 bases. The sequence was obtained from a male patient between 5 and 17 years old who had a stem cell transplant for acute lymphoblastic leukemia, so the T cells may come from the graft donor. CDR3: CSALTSGGTGELFF. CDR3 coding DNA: TGCAGTGCTCTGACTAGCGGAGGCACCGGGGAGCTGTTTTTT.